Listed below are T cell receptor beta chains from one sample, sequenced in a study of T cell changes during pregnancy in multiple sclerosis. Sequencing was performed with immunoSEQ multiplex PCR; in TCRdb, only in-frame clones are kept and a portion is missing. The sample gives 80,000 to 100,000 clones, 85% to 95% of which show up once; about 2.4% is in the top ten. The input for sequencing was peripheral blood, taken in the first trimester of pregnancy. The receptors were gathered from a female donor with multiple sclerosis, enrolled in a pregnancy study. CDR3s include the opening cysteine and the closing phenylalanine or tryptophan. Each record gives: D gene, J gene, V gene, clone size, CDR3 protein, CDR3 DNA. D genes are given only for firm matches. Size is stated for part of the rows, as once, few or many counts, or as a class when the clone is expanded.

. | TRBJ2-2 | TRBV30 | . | CAWNGRATGELFF | TGTGCCTGGAACGGGCGGGCCACCGGGGAGCTGTTTTTT
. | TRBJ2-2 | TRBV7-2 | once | CASSYPDRNTGELFF | TGTGCCAGCAGCTACCCCGACAGGAACACCGGGGAGCTGTTTTTT
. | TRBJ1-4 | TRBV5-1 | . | CASSLGSGQGEKLFF | TGCGCCAGCAGCTTGGGGTCAGGGCAAGGTGAAAAACTGTTTTTT
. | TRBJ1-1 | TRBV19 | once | CASSVSGTNTEAFF | TGTGCCAGTAGTGTCTCCGGGACAAACACTGAAGCTTTCTTT
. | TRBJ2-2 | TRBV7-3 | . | CASSLFSLGTPRTGELFF | TGTGCCAGCAGCTTGTTTTCGCTGGGGACACCCAGGACCGGGGAGCTGTTTTTT
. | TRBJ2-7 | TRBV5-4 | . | CASSLGEGSSYEQYF | TGTGCCAGCAGCTTGGGGGAAGGGAGCTCCTACGAGCAGTACTTC
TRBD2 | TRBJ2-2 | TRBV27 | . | CASSPPSGRAAGELFF | TGTGCCAGCAGTCCTCCTAGCGGGAGGGCCGCCGGGGAGCTGTTTTTT
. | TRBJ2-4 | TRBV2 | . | CASTGEGDQYF | TGTGCCAGCACAGGAGAGGGTGATCAGTACTTC
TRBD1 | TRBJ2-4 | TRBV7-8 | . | CASSPGQGNIQYF | TGTGCCAGCAGCCCGGGACAGGGAAACATTCAGTACTTC
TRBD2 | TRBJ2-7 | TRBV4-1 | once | CASSQALAGGREQYF | TGCGCCAGCAGCCAAGCACTAGCGGGAGGGCGCGAGCAGTACTTC
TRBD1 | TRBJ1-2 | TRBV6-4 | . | CASSRDRGVGGYTF | TGTGCCAGCAGTCGGGACAGGGGAGTCGGTGGCTACACCTTC
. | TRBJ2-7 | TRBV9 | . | CASSVVPSSYEQYF | TGTGCCAGCAGCGTAGTGCCTAGCTCCTACGAGCAGTACTTC
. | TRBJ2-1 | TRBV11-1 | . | CASSLHGGNEQFF | TGTGCCAGCAGCTTACATGGAGGCAATGAGCAGTTCTTC
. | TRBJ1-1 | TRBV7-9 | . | CASSFIQGKSTEAFF | TGTGCCAGCAGCTTCATCCAGGGTAAGAGTACTGAAGCTTTCTTT
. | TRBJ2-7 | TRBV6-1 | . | CASSRGDEQYF | TGTGCCAGCAGTAGGGGCGACGAGCAGTACTTC
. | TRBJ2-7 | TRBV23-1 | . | CASSQSFAGVSYEQYF | TGCGCCAGCAGTCAATCGTTTGCAGGGGTGAGCTACGAGCAGTACTTC
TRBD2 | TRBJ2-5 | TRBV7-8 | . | CASSILAAGVQETQYF | TGTGCCAGCAGTATACTAGCGGCCGGTGTCCAAGAGACCCAGTACTTC
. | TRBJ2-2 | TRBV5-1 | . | CASSLEGHPNTGELFF | TGCGCCAGCAGCTTGGAGGGACATCCCAACACCGGGGAGCTGTTTTTT
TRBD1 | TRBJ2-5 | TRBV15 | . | CATSRGQEETQYF | TGTGCCACCAGCAGGGGACAGGAAGAGACCCAGTACTTC
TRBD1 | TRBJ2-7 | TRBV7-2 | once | CASSTPTGGYEQYF | TGTGCCAGCAGCACCCCGACAGGGGGTTACGAGCAGTACTTC
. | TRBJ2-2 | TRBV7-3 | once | CASSAPPSQGGGELFF | TGTGCCAGCAGCGCCCCCCCCAGCCAGGGAGGAGGGGAGCTGTTTTTT
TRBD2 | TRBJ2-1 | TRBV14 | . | CASSQGVSGYILEQFF | TGTGCCAGCAGCCAAGGGGTTAGCGGGTATATCCTGGAGCAGTTCTTC
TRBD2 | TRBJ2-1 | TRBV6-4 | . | CASSDSHSGRVNEQFF | TGTGCCAGCAGTGACAGTCATAGCGGGAGGGTGAATGAGCAGTTCTTC
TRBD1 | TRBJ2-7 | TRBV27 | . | CASSFTGGIYEQYF | TGTGCCAGCAGTTTTACAGGGGGCATCTACGAGCAGTACTTC
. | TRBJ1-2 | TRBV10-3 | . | CAIRTGSVDYGYTF | TGTGCCATCAGGACAGGTTCCGTGGACTATGGCTACACCTTC
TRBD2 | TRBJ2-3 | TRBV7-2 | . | CASSSTSAVPTDTQYF | TGTGCCAGCAGCTCGACTAGCGCTGTTCCCACAGATACGCAGTATTTT
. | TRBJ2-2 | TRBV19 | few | CASSWRGRATGELFF | TGTGCCAGTTCCTGGAGGGGCCGTGCGACCGGGGAGCTGTTTTTT
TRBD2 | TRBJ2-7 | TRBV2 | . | CASSLSALAGGPSHYEQYF | TGTGCCAGCAGCCTAAGCGCACTAGCGGGAGGGCCCAGCCACTACGAGCAGTACTTC
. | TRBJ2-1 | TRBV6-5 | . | CASSDAVRDEQFF | TGTGCCAGCAGCGACGCGGTTCGTGATGAGCAGTTCTTC
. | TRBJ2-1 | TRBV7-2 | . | CASSLSVNEQFF | TGTGCCAGCAGCTTGAGTGTGAATGAGCAGTTCTTC
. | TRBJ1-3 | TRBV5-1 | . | CASSLAGGAAGNTIYF | TGCGCCAGCAGCTTGGCCGGGGGGGCCGCTGGAAACACCATATATTTT
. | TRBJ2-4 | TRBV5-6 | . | CASSLGQLAKNIQYF | TGTGCCAGCAGCTTGGGGCAGTTAGCCAAAAACATTCAGTACTTC
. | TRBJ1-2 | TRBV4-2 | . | CASSQPTEANYGYTF | TGTGCCAGCAGCCAACCGACAGAGGCTAACTATGGCTACACCTTC
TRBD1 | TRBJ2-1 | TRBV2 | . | CASSSDRGSSYNEQFF | TGTGCCAGCAGCTCTGACAGGGGGAGCTCCTACAATGAGCAGTTCTTC
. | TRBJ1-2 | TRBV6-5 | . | CASSYGSPGRDGYTF | TGTGCCAGCAGTTACGGGAGTCCGGGGAGGGATGGCTACACCTTC
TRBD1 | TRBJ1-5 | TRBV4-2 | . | CASSQRQGAHQPQHF | TGTGCCAGCAGCCAGAGACAGGGGGCCCATCAGCCCCAGCATTTT
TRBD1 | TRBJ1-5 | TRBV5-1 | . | CASSSGQGNQPQHF | TGCGCCAGCAGCTCAGGACAGGGGAATCAGCCCCAGCATTTT
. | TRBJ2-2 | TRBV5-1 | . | CASSLVQSTGELFF | TGCGCCAGCAGCTTGGTTCAGTCCACCGGGGAGCTGTTTTTT
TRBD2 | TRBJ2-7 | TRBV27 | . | CASSPFGGGSIYEQYF | TGTGCCAGCAGTCCGTTTGGGGGGGGTAGCATTTACGAGCAGTACTTC
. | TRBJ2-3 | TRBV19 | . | CASSIVGALTDTQYF | TGTGCCAGTAGTATAGTGGGGGCGTTAACAGATACGCAGTATTTT
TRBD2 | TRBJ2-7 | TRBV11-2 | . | CASSLETSGAYEQYF | TGTGCCAGCAGCTTAGAGACTAGCGGGGCCTACGAGCAGTACTTC
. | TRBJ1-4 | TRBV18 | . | CASSRGQTNEKLFF | TGTGCCAGCTCGAGAGGACAGACTAATGAAAAACTGTTTTTT
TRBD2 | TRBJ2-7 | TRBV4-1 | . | CASSLTTSGSYEQYF | TGCGCCAGCAGCCTTACGACTAGCGGGAGCTACGAGCAGTACTTC
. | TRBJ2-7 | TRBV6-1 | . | CASSEASHSYGQYF | TGTGCCAGCAGTGAAGCGTCCCATTCTTACGGGCAGTACTTC
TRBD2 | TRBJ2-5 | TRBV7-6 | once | CASSSEGGRAETQYF | TGTGCCAGCAGCTCCGAGGGCGGGAGAGCAGAGACCCAGTACTTC